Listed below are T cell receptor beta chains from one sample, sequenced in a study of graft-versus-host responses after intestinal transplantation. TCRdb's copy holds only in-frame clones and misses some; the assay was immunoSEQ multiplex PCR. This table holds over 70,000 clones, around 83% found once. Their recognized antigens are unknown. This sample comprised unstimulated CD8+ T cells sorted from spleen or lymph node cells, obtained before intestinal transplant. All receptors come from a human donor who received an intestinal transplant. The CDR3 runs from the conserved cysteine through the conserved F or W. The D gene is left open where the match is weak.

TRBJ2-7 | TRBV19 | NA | CASSVSSGTPTYEQYF | TGTGCCAGTAGCGTTTCCTCCGGGACTCCTACCTACGAGCAGTACTTC
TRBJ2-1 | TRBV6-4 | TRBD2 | CASSALAGVLYNEQFF | TGTGCCAGCAGTGCACTAGCGGGTGTCCTTTACAATGAGCAGTTCTTC
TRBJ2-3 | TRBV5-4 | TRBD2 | CASSGTTVPLRASTDTQYF | TGTGCCAGCAGTGGGACTACCGTACCGCTACGTGCTAGCACAGATACGCAGTATTTT
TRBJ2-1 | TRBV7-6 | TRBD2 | CASSLVASGGNEQFF | TGTGCCAGCAGCTTAGTCGCCTCGGGGGGGAATGAGCAGTTCTTC
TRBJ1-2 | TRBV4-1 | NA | CASSQVEGPPNYGYTF | TGTGCCAGCAGCCAAGTGGAGGGGCCCCCTAACTATGGCTACACCTTC
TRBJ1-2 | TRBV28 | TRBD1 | CASTPGQGPYGYTF | TGTGCCAGCACCCCGGGACAGGGTCCCTATGGCTACACCTTC
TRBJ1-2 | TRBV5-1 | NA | CASSFLQENGYTF | TGCGCCAGCAGCTTTTTACAGGAAAATGGCTACACCTTC
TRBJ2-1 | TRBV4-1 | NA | CASSQEPSSYNEQFF | TGCGCCAGCAGCCAAGAGCCGAGCTCCTACAATGAGCAGTTCTTC
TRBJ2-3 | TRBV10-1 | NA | CASSESGGSTDTQYF | TGCGCCAGCAGTGAGTCAGGCGGGAGCACAGATACGCAGTATTTT
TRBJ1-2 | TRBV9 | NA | CASSVEEGGINYGYTF | TGTGCCAGCAGCGTAGAAGAAGGGGGGATAAACTATGGCTACACCTTC
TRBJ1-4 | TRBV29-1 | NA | CSVVSSRSNEKLFF | TGCAGCGTCGTTTCGTCTAGGAGTAATGAAAAACTGTTTTTT
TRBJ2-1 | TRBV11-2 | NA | CASSLEGQGADNEQFF | TGTGCCAGCAGCTTAGAAGGCCAGGGAGCGGACAATGAGCAGTTCTTC
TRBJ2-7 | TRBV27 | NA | CASSLGLEDEQYF | TGTGCCAGCAGTCTGGGGCTAGAGGACGAGCAGTACTTC